The TCR beta chain described here comes from a study of OX40 agonist ivuxolimab in advanced cancers. This CDR3 region has 14 residues. The germline V gene has CDR1 SGHRS and CDR2 YFSETQ. J was trimmed by 3 bases and V by 4 bases; bases with no gene match: 6. This clone is medium-sized by share. TCRdb's table, derived via immunoSEQ multiplex PCR, lists solely in-frame clones and lacks some. This table has 50,000 to 70,000 clones, 70% to 90% appearing once. Specimen: CD4+ or CD8+ T cells sorted from blood, collected in a trial of the OX40 agonist ivuxolimab. This receptor was identified in an adult with an advanced solid tumor such as melanoma, head and neck, liver or kidney cancer. J is TRBJ2-7 and V is TRBV5-1, with TRBD1 matching 8 bases. In DNA form, the CDR3 reads TGCGCCAGCAGCCCCGGGACAGGCAACTACGAGCAGTACTTC. Residues: CASSPGTGNYEQYF.